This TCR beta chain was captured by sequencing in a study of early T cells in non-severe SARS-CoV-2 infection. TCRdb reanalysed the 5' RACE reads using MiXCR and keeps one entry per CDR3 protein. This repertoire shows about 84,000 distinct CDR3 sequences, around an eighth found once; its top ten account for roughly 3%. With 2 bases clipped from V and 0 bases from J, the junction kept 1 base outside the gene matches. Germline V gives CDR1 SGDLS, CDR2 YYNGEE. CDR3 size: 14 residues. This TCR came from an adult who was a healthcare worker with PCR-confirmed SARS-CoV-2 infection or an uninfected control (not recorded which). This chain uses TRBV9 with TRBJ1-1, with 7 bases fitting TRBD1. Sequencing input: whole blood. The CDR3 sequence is CASSVTGLNTEAFF. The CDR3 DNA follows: TGTGCCAGCAGCGTGACAGGGCTGAACACTGAAGCTTTCTTT.